The T cell receptor beta chain under discussion was sequenced for a study of blood T cell repertoires in COVID-19. At the level of the study: COVID-19 samples, acute and convalescent, were from the United States, Italy and Spain. T cells, B-cell-depleted T cells, or PBMCs provided the cDNA or gDNA that served as material.

V lost 3 bases and J 0 bases, leaving 9 bases between the germline ends. Looked up from germline, CDR1 is SGHTA and CDR2 is FQGNSA. The CDR3 is 15 amino acids. In the original workflow: Researchers report that nucleated cell counts were estimated from reference gene primer amplification. The data were produced by immunoSEQ multiplex PCR, yet TCRdb's version contains in-frame clones alone and is incomplete. V, J and clone size were drawn from that table, and D and trimming were deduced from the DNA. The table includes 200,000 to 250,000 clones, around 81% detected once. V is TRBV7-2 and J is TRBJ2-4; no definite D call. This clonotype originated in an older woman with acute or convalescent COVID-19. The material sequenced was peripheral blood. The CDR3, as DNA: TGTGCCAGCAGCTTGTCAACTCTAGCCAAAAACATTCAGTACTTC. Protein sequence: CASSLSTLAKNIQYF.